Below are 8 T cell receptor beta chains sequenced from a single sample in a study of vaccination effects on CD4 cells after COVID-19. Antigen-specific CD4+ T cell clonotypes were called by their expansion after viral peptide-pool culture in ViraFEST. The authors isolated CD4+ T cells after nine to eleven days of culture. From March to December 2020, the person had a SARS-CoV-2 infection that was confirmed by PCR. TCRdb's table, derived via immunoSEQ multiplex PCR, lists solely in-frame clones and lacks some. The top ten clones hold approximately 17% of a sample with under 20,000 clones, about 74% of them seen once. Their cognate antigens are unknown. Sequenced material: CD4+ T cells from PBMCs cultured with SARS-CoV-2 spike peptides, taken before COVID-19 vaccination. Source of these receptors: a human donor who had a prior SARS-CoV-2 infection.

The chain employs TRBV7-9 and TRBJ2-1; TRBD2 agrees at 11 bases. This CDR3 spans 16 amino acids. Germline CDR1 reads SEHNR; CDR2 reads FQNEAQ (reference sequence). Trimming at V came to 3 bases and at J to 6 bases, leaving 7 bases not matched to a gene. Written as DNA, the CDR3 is TGTGCCAGCAGCTTTCCCCTAGCGGGAGGAACCAATGAGCAGTTCTTC. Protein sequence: CASSFPLAGGTNEQFF.

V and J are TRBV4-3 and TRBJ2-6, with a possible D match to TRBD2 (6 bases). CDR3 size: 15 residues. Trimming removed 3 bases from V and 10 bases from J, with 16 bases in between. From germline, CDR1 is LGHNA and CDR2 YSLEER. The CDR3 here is CASSQEGSASNVLTF. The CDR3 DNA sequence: TGCGCCAGCAGCCAGGAGGGGTCGGCATCGAACGTCCTGACTTTC.

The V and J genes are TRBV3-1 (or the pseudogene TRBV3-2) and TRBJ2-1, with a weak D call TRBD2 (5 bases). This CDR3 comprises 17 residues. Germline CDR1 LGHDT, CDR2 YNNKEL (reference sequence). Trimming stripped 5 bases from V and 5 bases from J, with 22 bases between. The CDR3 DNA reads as TGTGCCAGCAGCACACAGTCAGGCCGGGGTAGGCACAATGAGCAGTTCTTC. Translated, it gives CASSTQSGRGRHNEQFF.

CDR3 sequence: CASSNLRQGYNEQFF. CDR3 in DNA: TGTGCCAGCAGCAATTTGAGACAGGGGTACAATGAGCAGTTCTTC. The chain joins TRBV21-1 to TRBJ2-1; the DNA was not used to check the table's D call, TRBD1. TRBV21-1 counts as a pseudogene. The CDR3 covers 15 residues.

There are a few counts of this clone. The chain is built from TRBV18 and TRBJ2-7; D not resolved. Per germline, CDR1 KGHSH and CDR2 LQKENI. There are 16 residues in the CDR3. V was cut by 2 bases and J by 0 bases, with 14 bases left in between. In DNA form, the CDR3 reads TGTGCCAGCTCACCAAGATCCCTTCTAACCTCCTACGAGCAGTACTTC. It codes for CASSPRSLLTSYEQYF.

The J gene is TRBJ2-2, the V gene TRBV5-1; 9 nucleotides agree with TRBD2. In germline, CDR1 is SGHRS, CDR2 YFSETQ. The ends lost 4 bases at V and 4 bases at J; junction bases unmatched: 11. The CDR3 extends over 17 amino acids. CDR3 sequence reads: CASSPGGGALGTGELFF. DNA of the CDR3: TGCGCCAGCAGCCCGGGCGGGGGGGCCCTGGGCACCGGGGAGCTGTTTTTT.

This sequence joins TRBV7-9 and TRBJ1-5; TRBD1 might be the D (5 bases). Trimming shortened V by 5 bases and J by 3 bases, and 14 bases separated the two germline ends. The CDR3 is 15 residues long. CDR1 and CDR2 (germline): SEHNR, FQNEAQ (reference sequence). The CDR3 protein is CASSLRGGDNQPQHF. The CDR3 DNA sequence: TGTGCCAGCAGCCTCCGGGGGGGAGACAATCAGCCCCAGCATTTT.

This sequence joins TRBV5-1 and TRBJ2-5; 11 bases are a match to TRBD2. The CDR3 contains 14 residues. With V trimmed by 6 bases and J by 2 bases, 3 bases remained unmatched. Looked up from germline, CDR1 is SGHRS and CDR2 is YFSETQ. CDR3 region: CASTLAGGQETQYF. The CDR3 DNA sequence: TGCGCCAGCACGTTAGCGGGGGGGCAAGAGACCCAGTACTTC.